Below, one T cell receptor (beta chain) is given with its context. This entry belongs to a study of cytomegalovirus exposure and HLA in healthy donors. Sequencing was performed with immunoSEQ multiplex PCR; in TCRdb, only in-frame clones are kept and a portion is missing. The sample carries under 250,000 clones, about 90% recorded once. Germline loops: CDR1 SGHDT, CDR2 YYEEEE. The CDR3 totals 14 residues. Trimming removed 0 bases from V and 1 base from J, with 5 bases in between. The TCR comes from a man aged 18-30 years in good health and CMV-seropositive. The specimen sequenced was PBMCs. The genes are TRBV5-6 and TRBJ2-4; a possible D gene is TRBD2 (5 bases). CDR3 loop: CASSLGGAKNIQYF. DNA for the CDR3: TGTGCCAGCAGCTTGGGAGGGGCCAAAAACATTCAGTACTTC.